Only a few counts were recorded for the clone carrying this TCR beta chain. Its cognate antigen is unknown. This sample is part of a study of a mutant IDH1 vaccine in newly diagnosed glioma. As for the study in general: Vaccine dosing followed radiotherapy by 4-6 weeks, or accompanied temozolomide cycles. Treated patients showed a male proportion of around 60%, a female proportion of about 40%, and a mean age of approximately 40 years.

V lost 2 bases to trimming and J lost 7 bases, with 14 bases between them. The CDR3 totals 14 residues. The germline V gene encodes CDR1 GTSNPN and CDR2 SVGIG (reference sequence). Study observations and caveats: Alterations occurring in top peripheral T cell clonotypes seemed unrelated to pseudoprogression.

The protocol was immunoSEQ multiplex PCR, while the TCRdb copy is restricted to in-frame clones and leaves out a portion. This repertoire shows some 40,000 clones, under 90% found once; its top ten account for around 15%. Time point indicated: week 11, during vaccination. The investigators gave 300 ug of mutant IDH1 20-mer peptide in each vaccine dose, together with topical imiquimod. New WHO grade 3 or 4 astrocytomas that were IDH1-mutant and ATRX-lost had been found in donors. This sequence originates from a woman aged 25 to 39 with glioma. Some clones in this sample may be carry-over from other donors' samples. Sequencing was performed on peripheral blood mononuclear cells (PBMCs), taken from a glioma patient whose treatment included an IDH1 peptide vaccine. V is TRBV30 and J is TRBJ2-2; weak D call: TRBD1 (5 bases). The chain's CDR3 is CAWSLHAGYGELFF. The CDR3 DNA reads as TGTGCCTGGAGTCTTCATGCAGGGTACGGGGAGCTGTTTTTT.